The 19 T cell receptor beta chains given below trace back to one sample, sequenced in a study of cytomegalovirus exposure and HLA in healthy donors. The PCR employed 60 Vbeta primers together with 13 Jbeta primers. Assay: immunoSEQ multiplex PCR; the TCRdb copy retains only in-frame clones and omits some. Its clone listing holds 60,000 to 65,000 clones. Sequencing was performed on PBMCs. These TCRs come from a woman under 30 in good health and CMV-seronegative.

The rearrangement uses TRBV30 and TRBJ2-1; 15 bases are a match to TRBD2. V lost 1 base and J lost 0; bases outside the gene matches: 4. CDR1 GTSNPN and CDR2 SVGIG come from the germline V gene (reference sequence). The CDR3 is 18 residues long. CDR3 bases: TGTGCCTGGAGTGCCGGGACTAGCGGGAGGTTCTCCTACAATGAGCAGTTCTTC. Residues: CAWSAGTSGRFSYNEQFF.

This sequence joins TRBV6-4 and TRBJ1-5; D is undetermined. The germline CDR1 and CDR2 sequences are MRHNA and SNTAGT. Trimming cost V 5 bases and J 8 bases, with 16 bases left between them. CDR3 size: 14 residues. CDR3 sequence reads: CASSKISAREPQHF. The CDR3 region has the DNA TGTGCCAGCAGTAAAATTTCAGCGAGAGAGCCCCAGCATTTT.

V usage is TRBV10-1 and J usage is TRBJ1-5; D gene uncertain. The CDR3 loop spans 17 amino acids. Between the trimmed V and J ends, which lost 4 bases and 1 base, there was a span of 17 bases. Germline V gives CDR1 WNHNN, CDR2 SYGVQD (reference sequence). The CDR3 region is CASSGPGFGGSNQPQHF. The DNA of the CDR3 is TGCGCCAGCAGTGGGCCAGGCTTCGGTGGGAGCAATCAGCCCCAGCATTTT.

The V call is TRBV25-1, the J call TRBJ1-2; tentatively, D is TRBD1 (6 bases). Trimming cost V 2 bases and J 5 bases, with 9 bases left between them. The CDR3 is 13 residues long. Germline V gene data show CDR1 as MGHDK and CDR2 as SYGVNS. The chain's CDR3 is CASSETGRYGYTF. DNA for the CDR3: TGTGCCAGCAGTGAAACAGGGAGATATGGCTACACCTTC.

The chain is built from TRBV6-1 and TRBJ2-3; D unclear. This CDR3 is 13 amino acids long. V was cut by 2 bases and J by 4 bases, with 7 bases left in between. Germline CDR1 MNHNS, CDR2 SASEGT. This chain's CDR3 is CASSEFSPDTQYF. DNA of the CDR3: TGTGCCAGCAGTGAATTTAGCCCAGATACGCAGTATTTT.

The chain is built from TRBV29-1 and TRBJ2-1; TRBD2 aligns across 8 bases. This CDR3 has 14 amino acids. Germline trimming cut 4 bases from V and 4 bases from J; bases unmatched to any gene: 6. Germline values: CDR1 SQVTM, CDR2 ANQGSEA. In nucleotides, the CDR3 is TGCAGCGTTGCAACCCGGGGGGGGTACAATGAGCAGTTCTTC. Translation: CSVATRGGYNEQFF.

V and J are TRBV25-1 and TRBJ2-7; TRBD2 matches 14 bases. The ends lost 7 bases at V and 9 bases at J; junction bases unmatched: 5. The germline V gene has CDR1 MGHDK and CDR2 SYGVNS. The CDR3 length is 13 residues. CDR3 sequence reads: CASIGLAGGLQYF. Written as DNA, the CDR3 is TGTGCCAGCATCGGACTAGCGGGGGGCCTGCAGTACTTC.

The J gene is TRBJ2-5, the V gene TRBV7-9; D may be TRBD2 (6 bases). Germline assignment: CDR1 SEHNR and CDR2 FQNEAQ (reference sequence). This CDR3 is 13 amino acids long. V was pared by 0 bases and J by 5 bases, with 7 bases between. The CDR3: CASSLAGGETQYF. CDR3 nucleotides: TGTGCCAGCAGCTTAGCTGGGGGGGAGACCCAGTACTTC.

Concerning this clone: One end of the junction does not line up with germline, which may come from a read error. This chain uses TRBV5-1 with TRBJ2-7, with TRBD1 identical over 10 bases. There are 15 residues in the CDR3. Germline CDR1 and CDR2: SGHRS and YFSETQ. The CDR3 DNA follows: TGCGCCAGCAGCTTCGGGACAGGGGTGGGTCGCGAGCAGTCCTTC. The encoded protein is CASSFGTGVGREQSF.

V and J are TRBV30 and TRBJ1-2, with a weak D call TRBD1 (5 bases). CDR3 length equals 12 residues. Germline V gene sequence: CDR1 GTSNPN, CDR2 SVGIG (reference sequence). The V gene lost 4 bases and the J gene lost 5 bases, with 11 bases spanning the gap. The CDR3 DNA reads TGTGCCTGGAATAGGGGCGCGTATGGCTACACCTTC. It specifies CAWNRGAYGYTF.

The CDR3 loop is CSVGDRAGTEAFF. The DNA of the CDR3 is TGCAGCGTGGGGGACAGGGCGGGAACTGAAGCTTTCTTT. The chain recombines TRBV29-1 with TRBJ1-1; 9 bases match TRBD1. V shed 6 bases and J 5 bases; nucleotides not matched to a gene: 7. This CDR3 is built from 13 residues. The V gene's germline CDR1 is SQVTM and CDR2 ANQGSEA.

This chain links TRBV5-1 with TRBJ2-7, with D possibly being TRBD2 (6 bases). CDR1 SGHRS and CDR2 YFSETQ come from the germline V gene. Trimming pared 4 bases from V and 2 bases from J, leaving 13 bases between. The CDR3 extends over 14 amino acids. The CDR3 region has the DNA TGCGCCAGCAGCCTAGCGACAGCCGCCTACGAGCAGTACTTC. It yields the protein CASSLATAAYEQYF.

J is TRBJ1-4 and V is TRBV7-9; D may be TRBD1 (5 bases). There are 15 residues in the CDR3. V was shortened by 3 bases and J by 5 bases, with 13 bases between the two germline ends. Germline V CDR1 and CDR2: SEHNR, FQNEAQ (reference sequence). The CDR3 protein is CASSFATGGNEKLFF. CDR3 bases: TGTGCCAGCAGCTTCGCGACGGGGGGGAATGAAAAACTGTTTTTT.

V usage is TRBV6-4 and J usage is TRBJ1-1; 12 positions match TRBD1. Germline CDR1 MRHNA, CDR2 SNTAGT. This CDR3 is 17 amino acids long. Unmatched junction bases numbered 12, after V lost 10 bases and J lost 0 bases. CDR3 DNA: TGTGCCAAGCATTCACGGGACAGGGGGCGGGTGAACACTGAAGCTTTCTTT. This sequence encodes CAKHSRDRGRVNTEAFF.

The J gene is TRBJ1-1, the V gene TRBV5-1, with D perhaps matching TRBD1 (5 bases). V dropped 6 bases and J dropped 5 bases, with 17 bases sitting between them. Germline V gene data show CDR1 as SGHRS and CDR2 as YFSETQ. The CDR3 covers 14 residues. Here the CDR3 reads CASIERVGTTEAFF. CDR3 nucleotide sequence: TGCGCCAGCATAGAGCGGGTCGGGACTACTGAAGCTTTCTTT.

On this clone itself: The junction does not match germline at one end; this may be a read error. The rearrangement joins TRBV7-7 to TRBJ2-1; 10 bases are shared with TRBD2. The CDR3 consists of 16 residues. From germline, CDR1 is SSHAT and CDR2 FNYEAQ (reference sequence). CDR3 coding DNA: TGTGCTAGCAGCTTTGATTTACTAGCGGGATTGCAGGAGCAGTTCTTC. It codes for CASSFDLLAGLQEQFF.

The chain joins TRBV6-5 to TRBJ2-3; 8 bases align to TRBD2. The CDR3 consists of 12 residues. Germline CDR1 reads MNHEY; CDR2 reads SVGAGI. V dropped 11 bases and J dropped 4; count of bases not matched to a gene: 5. DNA of the CDR3: TGTGCCTGTCGGGGGGGCCCAGATACGCAGTATTTT. Its protein is CACRGGPDTQYF.

The rearrangement uses TRBV5-8 and TRBJ2-5, with 9 nucleotides matching TRBD2. V trimming: 4 bases; J trimming: 1 base; junction bases outside the gene matches: 5. Germline V gives CDR1 SGHTS, CDR2 YDEGEE. There are 15 residues in the CDR3. The CDR3 sequence is CASSIPTSGQETQYF. The CDR3, as DNA: TGTGCCAGCAGCATCCCGACTAGCGGCCAAGAGACCCAGTACTTC. The full variable domain, in which reference TRBV5-8 and TRBJ2-5 provide the parts outside the CDR3, is EAGVTQSPTHLIKTRGQQATLRCSPISGHTSVYWYQQALGLGLQFLLWYDEGEERNRGNFPPRFSGRQFPNYSSELNVNALELEDSALYLCASSIPTSGQETQYFGPGTRLLVL.

The rearrangement links TRBV5-1 to TRBJ2-5; 9 bases fit TRBD1. The V and J ends lost 6 bases and 4 bases, in that order; junction bases with no gene match: 7. The CDR3 covers 14 residues. The germline V gene has CDR1 SGHRS and CDR2 YFSETQ. The chain's CDR3 is CASTSSGQGETQYF. The CDR3, as DNA: TGCGCCAGCACGTCCTCGGGACAGGGAGAGACCCAGTACTTC.